The 6 T cell receptor beta chains below were found in one sample sequenced in a study of cytomegalovirus exposure and HLA in healthy donors. The PCR employed 60 Vbeta primers together with 13 Jbeta primers. Repertoires were generated with immunoSEQ multiplex PCR, while TCRdb's copy carries only in-frame clones and drops some. This sample has around 150,000 clones, with around four fifths found just once. The sequenced sample was PBMCs. The receptor set was obtained from a girl under 10 years old in good health and CMV-seropositive.

This chain uses TRBV5-1 with TRBJ2-5, with D possibly being TRBD2 (6 bases). The CDR3 covers 15 residues. V was pared by 0 bases and J by 3 bases, with 12 bases between. The V gene's germline CDR1 is SGHRS and CDR2 YFSETQ. CDR3 amino acids: CASSLGERVEETQYF. The CDR3 DNA reads TGCGCCAGCAGCTTGGGAGAGCGGGTAGAAGAGACCCAGTACTTC.

The V gene is TRBV6-6, the J gene TRBJ1-1; the D is unclear. Trimming took 2 bases from V and 11 from J, leaving 12 bases between them. This CDR3 contains 12 residues. Germline assignment: CDR1 MNHNY and CDR2 SVGAGI (reference sequence). CDR3 region: CASSYEGLGAFF. In nucleotides, the CDR3 is TGTGCCAGCAGTTACGAGGGTTTGGGGGCTTTCTTT.

This clone was counted once. The chain combines TRBV4-1 with TRBJ1-3; TRBD1 might be the D (5 bases). This CDR3 region has 17 residues. With 1 base removed from V and 4 bases from J, the gap between germline ends came to 17 bases. Germline loops: CDR1 MGHRA, CDR2 YSYEKL. CDR3 residues: CASSQGGQGVIGNTIYF. The CDR3 DNA sequence: TGCGCCAGCAGCCAAGGTGGCCAGGGTGTTATCGGAAACACCATATATTTT.

This chain links TRBV7-8 with TRBJ1-2; D ambiguous. CDR3 length: 12 amino acids. With 4 bases removed from V and 8 bases from J, the gap between germline ends came to 11 bases. The germline gives CDR1 SGHVS, CDR2 FQNEAQ. The CDR3 reads CASSSGSGGYTF. The CDR3 nucleotides read TGTGCCAGCAGCTCCGGGTCGGGGGGCTACACCTTC. Full variable domain (rest looked up from reference TRBV7-8 and TRBJ1-2): GAGVSQSPRYKVAKRGQDVALRCDPISGHVSLFWYQQALGQGPEFLTYFQNEAQLDKSGLPSDRFFAERPEGSVSTLKIQRTQQEDSAVYLCASSSGSGGYTFGSGTRLTVV.

CDR3 nucleotides: TGTGCCAGCAGCCTAACAGGGTTTAGGGAAAAACTGTTTTTT. The encoded protein is CASSLTGFREKLFF. The chain couples TRBV7-9 to TRBJ1-4; perhaps TRBD1 as D (6 bases). V shed 5 bases and J shed 8 bases, with 15 bases lying between them. This CDR3 spans 14 amino acids. Germline-derived CDR1 and CDR2 are SEHNR and FQNEAQ (reference sequence).

The chain uses TRBV9 and TRBJ2-2; unclear D gene. This CDR3 has 14 amino acids. The V end lost 0 bases, the J end lost 10 bases, and 13 bases lay between the germline ends. Germline-derived CDR1 and CDR2 are SGDLS and YYNGEE. CDR3 amino acids: CASSVAPQKEELFF. CDR3 DNA: TGTGCCAGCAGCGTAGCCCCACAAAAAGAGGAGCTGTTTTTT.